This TCR beta chain emerged from a study of graft-versus-host responses after intestinal transplantation. Clones were read by immunoSEQ multiplex PCR, and TCRdb kept only the in-frame ones, dropping some. The data contain about 12,000 clones, about a third of them singletons. The study plated some 200,000 CFSE-labeled responders with some 200,000 irradiated, violet-dye-labeled stimulators. Germline values: CDR1 SGHTA, CDR2 FQGNSA. V was pared by 0 bases and J by 11 bases, with 14 bases between. CDR3 length: 14 residues. The material was alloreactive CD8+ T cells from a mixed lymphocyte reaction culture, obtained before intestinal transplant. Documented subset: CFSE-low proliferating T cells sorted from approximately six-day pre-transplant mixed lymphocyte reaction (GvH or HvG direction). The chain combines TRBV7-2 with TRBJ2-1; D uncertain. The clonotype was recovered from a human patient who received an intestinal transplant. CDR3 region: CASSLALDQLQQFF. Written as DNA, the CDR3 is TGTGCCAGCAGCTTAGCGCTGGACCAGCTCCAGCAGTTCTTC.